This T cell receptor beta chain derives from a study of blood T cells in healthy people across ages. The CDR3 contains 16 residues. Deletions cut 0 bases from V and 10 bases from J, with 16 bases between. Germline values: CDR1 MNHEY, CDR2 SVGAGI. This clonotype has only a few counts. With a J-beta primer mix and a sample-barcoded 5' primer, a second PCR ran about 6 to 11 cycles. Every cDNA molecule bore a tag from a template-switch adaptor containing 12 random nucleotides. TCRdb itself ran the 5' RACE reads through MiXCR, one entry per CDR3 protein. This sample has hundreds of thousands of distinct CDR3 sequences; roughly 64% occur once, and the top ten carry 22%.

This TCR was sampled from a man aged 30 to 39 in good health. The chain links TRBV6-5 to TRBJ1-6; D remains ambiguous. The sequenced material came from blood. The CDR3 spells CASSYSSNPEISPLHF. For the CDR3, the DNA is TGTGCCAGCAGTTACTCCTCTAACCCGGAAATATCACCCCTCCACTTT.